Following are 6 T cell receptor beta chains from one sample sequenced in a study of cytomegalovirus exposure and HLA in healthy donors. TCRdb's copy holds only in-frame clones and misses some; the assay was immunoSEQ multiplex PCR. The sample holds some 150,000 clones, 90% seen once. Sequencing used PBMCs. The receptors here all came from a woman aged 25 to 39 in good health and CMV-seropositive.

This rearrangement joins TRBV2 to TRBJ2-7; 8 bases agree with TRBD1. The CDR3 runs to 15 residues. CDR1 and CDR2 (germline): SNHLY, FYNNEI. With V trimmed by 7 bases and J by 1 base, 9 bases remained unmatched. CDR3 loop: CASTESQGASYEQYF. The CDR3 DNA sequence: TGTGCCAGCACCGAGAGTCAGGGGGCGTCCTACGAGCAGTACTTC.

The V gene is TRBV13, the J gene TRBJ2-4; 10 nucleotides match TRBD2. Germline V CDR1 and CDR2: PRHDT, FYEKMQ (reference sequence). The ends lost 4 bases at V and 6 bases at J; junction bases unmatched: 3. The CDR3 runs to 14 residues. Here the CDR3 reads CASSSSGRGNIQYF. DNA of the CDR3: TGTGCCAGCAGCTCAAGCGGGAGGGGAAACATTCAGTACTTC.

CDR3 region: CASSQGGATEAFF. CDR3 nucleotides: TGTGCCAGCAGCCAAGGTGGGGCCACTGAAGCTTTCTTT. The V and J genes are TRBV4-2 and TRBJ1-1; a weak D match, TRBD1 (5 bases). The germline V gene has CDR1 LGHNA and CDR2 YNFKEQ. This CDR3 is built from 13 residues. V lost 1 base and J lost 4, with 7 bases in between.

CDR3 sequence reads: CASSERDSYNEQFF. The CDR3 nucleotides are TGTGCCAGCAGTGAAAGGGACAGCTACAATGAGCAGTTCTTC. This chain links TRBV2 with TRBJ2-1; TRBD1 matches at 7 bases. Germline CDR1 SNHLY, CDR2 FYNNEI. The CDR3 has 14 amino acids. Trimming took 2 bases from V and 3 from J; bases not matched to a gene: 1.

The CDR3 coding sequence is TGTGCCAGCAGCTTCTGGAGGGGCCATCATCAGCCCCAGCATTTT. It is translated as CASSFWRGHHQPQHF. The chain links TRBV28 to TRBJ1-5; D is possibly TRBD1 (5 bases). Germline CDR1 reads MDHEN; CDR2 reads SYDVKM. The CDR3 is 15 residues long. V was cut by 6 bases and J by 5 bases, with 17 bases left in between.

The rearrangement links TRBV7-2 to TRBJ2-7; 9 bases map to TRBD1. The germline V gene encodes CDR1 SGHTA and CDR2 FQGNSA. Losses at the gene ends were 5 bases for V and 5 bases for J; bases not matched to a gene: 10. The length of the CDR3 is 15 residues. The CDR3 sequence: CASSGRGDRAHEQYF. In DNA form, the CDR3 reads TGTGCCAGCAGCGGGAGGGGGGACAGGGCCCACGAGCAGTACTTC.